One and the same sample provided the 9 T cell receptor beta chains below, sequenced in a study of T cell responses to AZD1222 COVID-19 vaccine (dated by TCRdb to the early 2020s). The time point label here, explained by the study, means: baseline before first vaccination. Library prep was done by the immunoSEQ multiplex PCR assay. TCRdb provides this immuneACCESS table in a form limited to in-frame rearrangements. Some clones are lacking; in checked studies, under half of them reflect an unresolved V gene, and why the rest are absent is not known. The sample yields 95,000 to 150,000 clones; around 90% were counted once. The top ten hold about 1.2% of the sample. Sequencing was performed on peripheral blood, taken on day 0 of AZD1222 vaccination. The receptors derive from an adult in good health.

This clone has just one count. The chain employs TRBV2 and TRBJ2-7, with D maybe TRBD1 (7 bases). The CDR3 spans 11 residues. Germline V gene sequence: CDR1 SNHLY, CDR2 FYNNEI. V dropped 11 bases and J dropped 10 bases, with 18 bases sitting between them. CDR3 loop: CAGGKQGSQYF. The CDR3 bases are TGTGCCGGGGGGAAACAGGGGTCCCAGTACTTC.

The chain has TRBV6-6 and TRBJ1-6; 7 bases agree with TRBD1. CDR3 length: 16 residues. With 2 bases clipped from V and 10 bases from J, the junction kept 11 bases outside the gene matches. Germline V gene lookup returns CDR1 MNHNY and CDR2 SVGAGI (reference sequence). Here the CDR3 DNA reads TGTGCCAGCAGTTACCCAGAGACAGGGAGGCGGTCACCCCTCCACTTT. The encoded protein is CASSYPETGRRSPLHF.

V and J are TRBV29-1 and TRBJ1-3; TRBD1 matches at 8 bases. The CDR3 runs to 16 residues. The germline V gene has CDR1 SQVTM and CDR2 ANQGSEA. V gave up 6 bases and J gave up 5 bases; unmatched junction bases: 15. CDR3 DNA: TGCAGCGTCGCTGACAGGGGATCTGAGGTCAGAAACACCATATATTTT. Amino acids: CSVADRGSEVRNTIYF.

This clone was found a few times. The chain uses TRBV5-6 and TRBJ1-6, with D possibly matching TRBD1 (5 bases). The germline V and J ends were trimmed by 6 bases and 4 bases, with 14 bases remaining between them. Looked up from germline, CDR1 is SGHDT and CDR2 is YYEEEE. CDR3 length: 15 residues. This CDR3 is CASTPAGGYNSPLHF. CDR3 sequence (DNA): TGTGCCAGCACCCCAGCTGGGGGGTATAATTCACCCCTCCACTTT.

The chain carries TRBV23-1 and TRBJ2-6; D may be TRBD1 (6 bases). TRBV23-1 is sorted into the ORF group, with uncertain function. The CDR3 covers 17 residues. Trimming shortened V by 4 bases and J by 3 bases, and 16 bases separated the two germline ends. In DNA form, the CDR3 reads TGCGCCAGCAGTCCTACACAGGGTAAGGTTGGGGCCAACGTCCTGACTTTC. It yields the protein CASSPTQGKVGANVLTF.

The V gene is TRBV5-1, the J gene TRBJ1-1, with 10 positions matching TRBD1. Germline V gene data show CDR1 as SGHRS and CDR2 as YFSETQ. V shed 4 bases, J shed 11 bases, and the junction held 11 bases outside the gene matches. The length of the CDR3 is 14 residues. Written as DNA, the CDR3 is TGCGCCAGCAGCCTCGCCGGGACAGGGGAAACCGCTTTCTTT. It specifies CASSLAGTGETAFF.

The V call is TRBV19, the J call TRBJ1-3; D not certain. The CDR3 length is 13 residues. Per germline, CDR1 LNHDA and CDR2 SQIVND (reference sequence). Deletions cut 6 bases from V and 7 bases from J, with 13 bases between. The CDR3: CASSRLTQNTIYF. CDR3 DNA sequence: TGTGCCAGTAGCCGACTCACTCAGAACACCATATATTTT.

V and J are TRBV18 and TRBJ2-5; TRBD2 aligns across 11 bases. Trimming removed 3 bases from V and 3 bases from J; junction bases left unmatched: 3. CDR3 length: 15 residues. Germline CDR1 KGHSH, CDR2 LQKENI. The CDR3 here is CASSPTSGAKETQYF. In nucleotides, the CDR3 is TGTGCCAGCTCACCGACTAGCGGGGCGAAAGAGACCCAGTACTTC.

This chain uses TRBV10-3 with TRBJ2-1; unclear D gene. Germline values: CDR1 ENHRY, CDR2 SYGVKD. The CDR3 is 15 residues long. V was cut by 2 bases and J by 1 base, with 9 bases left in between. The CDR3 DNA is TGTGCCATCAGTGAGCGAGAGGATTCCTACAATGAGCAGTTCTTC. Residues: CAISEREDSYNEQFF.